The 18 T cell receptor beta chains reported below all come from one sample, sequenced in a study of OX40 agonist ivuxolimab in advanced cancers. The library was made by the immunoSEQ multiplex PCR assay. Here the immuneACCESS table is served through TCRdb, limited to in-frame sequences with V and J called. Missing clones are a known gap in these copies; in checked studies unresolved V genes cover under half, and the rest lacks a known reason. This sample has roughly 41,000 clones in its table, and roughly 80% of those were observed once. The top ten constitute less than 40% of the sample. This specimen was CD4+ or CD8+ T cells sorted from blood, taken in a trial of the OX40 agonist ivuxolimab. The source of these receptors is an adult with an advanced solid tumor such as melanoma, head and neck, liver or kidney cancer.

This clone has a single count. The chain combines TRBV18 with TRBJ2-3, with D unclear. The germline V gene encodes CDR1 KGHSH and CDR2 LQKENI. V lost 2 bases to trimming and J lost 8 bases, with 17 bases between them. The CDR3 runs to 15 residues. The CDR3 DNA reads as TGTGCCAGCTCACCAGAAGTCGTAGGCGCAATTACGCAGTATTTT. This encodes CASSPEVVGAITQYF.

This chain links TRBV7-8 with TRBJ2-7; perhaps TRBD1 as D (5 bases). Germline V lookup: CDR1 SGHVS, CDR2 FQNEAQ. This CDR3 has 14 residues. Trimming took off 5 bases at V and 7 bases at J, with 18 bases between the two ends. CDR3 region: CASSKGVRGYEQYF. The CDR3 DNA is TGTGCCAGCAGCAAAGGGGTTAGAGGCTATGAGCAGTACTTC.

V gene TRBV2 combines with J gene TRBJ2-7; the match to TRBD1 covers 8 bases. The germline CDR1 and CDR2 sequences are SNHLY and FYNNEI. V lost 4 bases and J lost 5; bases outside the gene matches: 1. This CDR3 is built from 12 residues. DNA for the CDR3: TGTGCCAGCAGTGGGACAGGGAACGAGCAGTACTTC. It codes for CASSGTGNEQYF.

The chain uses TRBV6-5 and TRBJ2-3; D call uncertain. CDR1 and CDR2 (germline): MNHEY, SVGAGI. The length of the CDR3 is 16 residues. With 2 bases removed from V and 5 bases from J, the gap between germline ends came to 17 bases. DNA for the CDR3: TGTGCCAGCAGTTACCGGCCGCCCGCGGCACGAGATACGCAGTATTTT. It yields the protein CASSYRPPAARDTQYF.

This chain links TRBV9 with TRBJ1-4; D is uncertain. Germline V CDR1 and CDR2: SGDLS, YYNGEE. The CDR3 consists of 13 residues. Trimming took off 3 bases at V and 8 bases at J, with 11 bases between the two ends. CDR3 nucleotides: TGTGCCAGCAGCGGGAGGACTCCCGAAAAACTGTTTTTT. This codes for CASSGRTPEKLFF.

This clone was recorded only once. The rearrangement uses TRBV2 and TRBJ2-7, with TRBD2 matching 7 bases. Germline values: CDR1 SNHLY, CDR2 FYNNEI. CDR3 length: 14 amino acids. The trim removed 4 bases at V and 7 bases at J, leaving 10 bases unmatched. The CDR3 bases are TGTGCCAGCAGTGCGGGGGGTGTCGTCGGGGAGCAGTACTTC. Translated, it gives CASSAGGVVGEQYF.

For the CDR3, the DNA is TGTGCCAGCAGCTTGGGGGGGTCCGAGCAGTACTTC. Its translation is CASSLGGSEQYF. The gene calls are TRBV5-6 and TRBJ2-7; D might be TRBD1 or TRBD2, each matching 5 bases. The germline V gene encodes CDR1 SGHDT and CDR2 YYEEEE. The CDR3 extends over 12 amino acids. The V and J ends lost 0 bases and 6 bases respectively, with 7 bases between them.

CDR3 sequence reads: CAWSRGKADTQYF. The CDR3 region has the DNA TGTGCCTGGAGTAGGGGGAAGGCCGATACGCAGTATTTT. The chain uses TRBV30 and TRBJ2-3, with D perhaps matching TRBD1 (6 bases). V gave up 2 bases and J gave up 6 bases, with 12 bases separating them. Germline-derived CDR1 and CDR2 are GTSNPN and SVGIG (reference sequence). CDR3 size: 13 residues.

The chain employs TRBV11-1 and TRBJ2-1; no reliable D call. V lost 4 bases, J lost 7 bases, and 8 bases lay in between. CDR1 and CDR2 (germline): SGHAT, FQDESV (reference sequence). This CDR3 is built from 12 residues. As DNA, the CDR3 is TGTGCCAGCAGCTCCGGGTGGAATGAGCAGTTCTTC. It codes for CASSSGWNEQFF.

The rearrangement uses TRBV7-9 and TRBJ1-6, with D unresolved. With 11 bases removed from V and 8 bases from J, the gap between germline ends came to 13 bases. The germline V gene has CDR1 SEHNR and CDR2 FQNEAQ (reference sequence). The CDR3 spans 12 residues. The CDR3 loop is CALKSTDSPLHF. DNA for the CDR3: TGTGCCCTTAAAAGTACGGATTCACCCCTCCACTTT.

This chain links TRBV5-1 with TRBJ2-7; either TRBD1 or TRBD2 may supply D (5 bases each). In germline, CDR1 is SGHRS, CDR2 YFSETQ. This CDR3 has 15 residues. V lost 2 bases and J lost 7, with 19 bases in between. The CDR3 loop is CASSFRDAPLEEQYF. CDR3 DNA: TGCGCCAGCAGCTTCCGGGACGCCCCGCTCGAAGAGCAGTACTTC.

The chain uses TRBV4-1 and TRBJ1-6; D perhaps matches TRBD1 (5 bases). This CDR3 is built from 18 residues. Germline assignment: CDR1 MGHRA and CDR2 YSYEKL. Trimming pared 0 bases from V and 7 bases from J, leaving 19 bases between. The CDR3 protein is CASSQDILAGRYNSPLHF. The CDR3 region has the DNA TGCGCCAGCAGCCAAGATATCTTGGCGGGACGCTACAATTCACCCCTCCACTTT.

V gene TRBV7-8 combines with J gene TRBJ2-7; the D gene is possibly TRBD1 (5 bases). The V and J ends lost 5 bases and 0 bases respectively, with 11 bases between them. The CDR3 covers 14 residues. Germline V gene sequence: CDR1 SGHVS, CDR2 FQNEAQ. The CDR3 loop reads CASSPRQSSYEQYF. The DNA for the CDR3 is TGTGCCAGCAGCCCGCGACAGAGCTCCTACGAGCAGTACTTC.

The chain's CDR3 is CASSASPGTGQETQYF. Written as DNA, the CDR3 is TGTGCCAGCAGCGCCTCACCCGGGACAGGGCAAGAGACCCAGTACTTC. The rearrangement uses TRBV5-5 and TRBJ2-5; 9 bases agree with TRBD1. Germline V lookup: CDR1 SGHKS, CDR2 YYEKEE (reference sequence). With 4 bases clipped from V and 2 bases from J, the junction kept 9 bases outside the gene matches. CDR3 length: 16 residues. The full variable domain, in which reference TRBV5-5 and TRBJ2-5 provide the parts outside the CDR3, is DAGVTQSPTHLIKTRGQQVTLRCSPISGHKSVSWYQQVLGQGPQFIFQYYEKEERGRGNFPDRFSARQFPNYSSELNVNALLLGDSALYLCASSASPGTGQETQYFGPGTRLLVL.

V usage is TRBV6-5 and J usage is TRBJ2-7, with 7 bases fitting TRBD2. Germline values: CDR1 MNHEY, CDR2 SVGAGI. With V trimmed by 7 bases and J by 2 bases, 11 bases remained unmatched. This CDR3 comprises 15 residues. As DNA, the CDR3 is TGTGCCAGCAACGAAGCGGGGAGATCGACCTACGAGCAGTACTTC. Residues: CASNEAGRSTYEQYF.

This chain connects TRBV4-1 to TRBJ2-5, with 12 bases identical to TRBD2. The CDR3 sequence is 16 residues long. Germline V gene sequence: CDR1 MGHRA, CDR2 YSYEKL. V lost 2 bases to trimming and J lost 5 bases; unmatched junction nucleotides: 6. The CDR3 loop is CASSQRASGGAETQYF. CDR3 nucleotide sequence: TGCGCCAGCAGCCAAAGGGCTAGCGGGGGGGCTGAGACCCAGTACTTC.

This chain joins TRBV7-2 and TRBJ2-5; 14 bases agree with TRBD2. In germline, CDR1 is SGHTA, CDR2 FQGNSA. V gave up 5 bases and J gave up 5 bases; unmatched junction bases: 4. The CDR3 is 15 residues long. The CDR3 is CASSQWTSGRETQYF. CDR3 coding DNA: TGTGCCAGCAGCCAATGGACTAGCGGGAGGGAGACCCAGTACTTC.

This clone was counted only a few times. The CDR3 nucleotides are TGTGCCAGCACCCGGGACCCGTCAATGCAGCCCCAGCATTTT. It codes for CASTRDPSMQPQHF. The rearrangement links TRBV9 to TRBJ1-5; D perhaps matches TRBD1 (5 bases). Trimming removed 6 bases from V and 7 bases from J, with 17 bases in between. Per germline, CDR1 SGDLS and CDR2 YYNGEE. This CDR3 is 14 amino acids long.